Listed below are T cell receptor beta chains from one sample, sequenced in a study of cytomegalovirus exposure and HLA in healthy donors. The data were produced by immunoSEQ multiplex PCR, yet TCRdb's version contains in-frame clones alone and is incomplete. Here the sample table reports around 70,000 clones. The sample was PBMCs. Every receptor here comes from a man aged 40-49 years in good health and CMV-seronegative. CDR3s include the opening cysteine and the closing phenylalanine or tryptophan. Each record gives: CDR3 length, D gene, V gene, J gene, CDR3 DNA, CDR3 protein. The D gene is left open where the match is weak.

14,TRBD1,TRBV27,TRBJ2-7,TGTGCCAGCAGTGCCGGGACAGGTTTCTACGAGCAGTACTTC,CASSAGTGFYEQYF
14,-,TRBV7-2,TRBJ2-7,TGTGCCAGCAGCTTACTGGCTGCCTCCTACGAGCAGTACTTC,CASSLLAASYEQYF
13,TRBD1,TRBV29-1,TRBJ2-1,TGCAGCGGTGGGACAGGGGGCCTAGATGAGCAGTTCTTC,CSGGTGGLDEQFF
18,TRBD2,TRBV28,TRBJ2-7,TGTGCCAGCAGTTTAGGGCGGATTAGCGGGAGAATAGTGGTCGAGCAGTACTTC,CASSLGRISGRIVVEQYF
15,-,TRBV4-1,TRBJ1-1,TGCGCCAGCAGCCGACTCCCGGGGGAGAGGACTGAAGCTTTCTTT,CASSRLPGERTEAFF
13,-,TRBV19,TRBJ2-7,TGTGCCACCATGCGCGTTGACTCCTACGAGCAGTACTTC,CATMRVDSYEQYF
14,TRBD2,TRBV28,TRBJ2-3,TGTGCCAGCAGTTCCGGGAGGGCCCCAGATACGCAGTATTTT,CASSSGRAPDTQYF
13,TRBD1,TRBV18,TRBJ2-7,TGTGCCAGCTCACCCGGGGACAGCTACGAGCAGTACTTC,CASSPGDSYEQYF
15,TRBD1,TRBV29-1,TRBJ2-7,TGCAGCGTTCCATTGGGACAGGGGAGGTCCTACGAGCAGTACTTC,CSVPLGQGRSYEQYF
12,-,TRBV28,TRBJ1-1,TGTGCCAGCAGGCCGCGGACAGCCAAAGCTTTCTTT,CASRPRTAKAFF
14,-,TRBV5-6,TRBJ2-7,TGTGCCAGCAGCTTGGGGCACGCCGTCTACGAGCAGTACTTC,CASSLGHAVYEQYF
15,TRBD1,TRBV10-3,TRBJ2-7,TGTGCCATCAGAGCAACAGGGGGCTCAGCCTACGAGCAGTACTTC,CAIRATGGSAYEQYF
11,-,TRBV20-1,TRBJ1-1,TGCAGTGCTTATATGAACACTGAAGCTTTCTTT,CSAYMNTEAFF
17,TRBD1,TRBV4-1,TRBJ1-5,TGCGCCAGCAGCCAAGAGCCCCCAGGGACAGTCAATCAGCCCCAGCATTTT,CASSQEPPGTVNQPQHF
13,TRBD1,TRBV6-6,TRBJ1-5,TGTGCCAGCAGTTCTCAGGGGGCCCAGCCCCAGCATTTT,CASSSQGAQPQHF
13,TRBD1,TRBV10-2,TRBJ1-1,TGCGCCAGCAGTGAGACAGGGGGCACTGAAGCTTTCTTT,CASSETGGTEAFF
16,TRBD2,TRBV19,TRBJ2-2,TGTGCCAGTAGTACCCCAGGACTAGCGGGAATCGGGGAGCTGTTTTTT,CASSTPGLAGIGELFF
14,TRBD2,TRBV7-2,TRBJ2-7,TGTGCCAGCAGCTTAGGGACTAGCTCCTACGAGCAGTACTTC,CASSLGTSSYEQYF
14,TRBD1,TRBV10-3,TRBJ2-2,TGTGCCACCCGACAGGGTGTTCTGACCGGGGAGCTGTTTTTT,CATRQGVLTGELFF
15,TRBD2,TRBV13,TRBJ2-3,TGTGCCAGCAGTCCGATACTAGCGCTCACAGATACGCAGTATTTT,CASSPILALTDTQYF
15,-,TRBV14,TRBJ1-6,TGTGCCAGCAGCCAAGACAGGGGCCTTTATTCACCCCTCCACTTT,CASSQDRGLYSPLHF
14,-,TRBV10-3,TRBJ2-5,TGTGCCATCAGTGGCGGGACTCCTCCCGAGACCCAGTACTTC,CAISGGTPPETQYF
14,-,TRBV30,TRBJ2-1,TGTGCCTGGTCCCCAGCGGTGTCCTACAATGAGCAGTTCTTC,CAWSPAVSYNEQFF
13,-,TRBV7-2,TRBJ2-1,TGTGCCAGCAGCTTATTTCAGGGAGGTGAGCAGTTCTTC,CASSLFQGGEQFF
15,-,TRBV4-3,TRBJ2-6,TGCGCCAGCAGCCAAGCGTCCTCTGGGGCCAACGTCCTGACTTTC,CASSQASSGANVLTF
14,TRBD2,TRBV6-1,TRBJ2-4,TGTGCCAGCATCGGGGCTAGCGGAATTAGCATTCAGTACTTC,CASIGASGISIQYF
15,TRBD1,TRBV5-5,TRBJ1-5,TGTGCCAGCAGCCCACAGGGGGACAGCAATCAGCCCCAGCATTTT,CASSPQGDSNQPQHF
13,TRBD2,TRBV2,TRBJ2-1,TGTGCCAGCACCCGGACTAGCGGGATGGAGCAGTTCTTC,CASTRTSGMEQFF
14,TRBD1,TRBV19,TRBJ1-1,TGTGCCAGTAGTTGGGACAGGGGGAACACTGAAGCTTTCTTT,CASSWDRGNTEAFF
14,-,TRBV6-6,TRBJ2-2,TGTGCCAGCAGACCCGGGACACCAACCGGGGAGCTGTTTTTT,CASRPGTPTGELFF
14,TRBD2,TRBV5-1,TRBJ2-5,TGCGCCAGCCGGCCACTAGCGGGGGGAGAGACCCAGTACTTC,CASRPLAGGETQYF
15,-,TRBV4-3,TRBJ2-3,TGCGCCAGCAGCCAATCAACCGGGTCTTCGGATACGCAGTATTTT,CASSQSTGSSDTQYF
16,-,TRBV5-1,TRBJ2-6,TGCGCCAGCAGCAACGGACAGAGCTCTGGGGCCAACGTCCTGACTTTC,CASSNGQSSGANVLTF